This T cell receptor beta chain was documented in a study of cytomegalovirus exposure and HLA in healthy donors. Points from the study as a whole: Researchers had no immune exposure information except CMV serostatus available. Presence/absence analyses supposed approximately even sequencing depth among donors. The likely explanation for a cluster of highly shared sequence variants was sequencing artifact.

Germline V gene data show CDR1 as SGDLS and CDR2 as YYNGEE. This CDR3 contains 17 residues. It was with 60 Vbeta and 13 Jbeta primers that the PCR ran. Original data processing: Around 10 million of the 80 million or so unique TCR beta chains counted in a later analysis were shared. Generated by immunoSEQ multiplex PCR, the TCRdb table keeps only in-frame clones and is missing some. The DNA gave D and trimming, while V, J and clone size come from that table. This table holds 140,000 to 150,000 clones, approximately 72% found once. With respect to this clone: Its antigen is unknown.

What was sequenced was PBMCs. The genes are TRBV9 and TRBJ2-5, with 9 bases identical to TRBD1. TRBJ2-7 matches the DNA end more closely, so the J call is doubtful. This TCR was recovered from a woman aged 55-69 years in good health and CMV-seronegative. The CDR3: CASSVADLGQGSYEQYF. The CDR3 DNA sequence: TGTGCCAGCAGCGTAGCAGACTTGGGACAGGGCTCCTACGAGCAGTACTTC.